In its sample, the clone carrying this T cell receptor (beta chain) was seen many times. This entry belongs to a study of T-cell reconstitution after alpha-beta-depleted transplantation in children. V was shortened by 1 base and J by 6 bases, with 13 bases between the two germline ends. The CDR3 has 13 residues. CDR1 DFQATT and CDR2 SNEGSKA come from the germline V gene (reference sequence). Researchers prepared the TCRbeta library using unique molecular identifiers, the study reports. MiXCR, run by TCRdb on the PCR reads, gives a single entry per CDR3 protein. The table has 190,000 or so distinct CDR3 sequences, approximately 6.8% seen once.

This sequence joins TRBV20-1 and TRBJ2-7; no clear D. This sample comprised PBMCs from the stem cell graft donor, obtained from the stem cell graft. This TCR was sampled from a human donor who donated a stem cell graft to a child with Wiskott-Aldrich syndrome. CDR3 loop: CSARVTSLVEQYF. The CDR3 DNA sequence: TGCAGTGCTAGAGTGACGTCTCTGGTCGAGCAGTACTTC.